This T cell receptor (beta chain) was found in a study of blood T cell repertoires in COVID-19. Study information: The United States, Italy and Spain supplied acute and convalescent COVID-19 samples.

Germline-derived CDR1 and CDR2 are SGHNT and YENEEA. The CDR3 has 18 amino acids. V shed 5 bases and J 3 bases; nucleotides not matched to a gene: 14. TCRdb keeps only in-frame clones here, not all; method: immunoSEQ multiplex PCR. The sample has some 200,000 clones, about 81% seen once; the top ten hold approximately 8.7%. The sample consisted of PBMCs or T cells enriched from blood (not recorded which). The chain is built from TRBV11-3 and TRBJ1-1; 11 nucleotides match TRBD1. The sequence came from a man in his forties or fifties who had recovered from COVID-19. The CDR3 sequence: CASSPRTGGRRGDTEAFF. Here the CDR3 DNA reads TGTGCCAGCAGCCCCCGGACAGGGGGCAGACGGGGGGACACTGAAGCTTTCTTT.